This paragraph covers one T cell receptor (beta chain) sequence. Its binding antigen is unknown. No much larger clonotype is one base removed from it; base qualities were not supplied. Germline trimming amounts to 6 bases on V and 1 base on J, with 10 as the count of junction bases outside the gene matches. Measured from the cysteine to the phenylalanine, the CDR3 is 15 residues long. CDR3 DNA is the only sequence kept; it has 45 bases, read in frame from the first base. CDR1 SQVTM and CDR2 ANQGSEA are derived from the germline V gene. Every donor was a healthy Caucasian. The twin cohort comprised three pairs of female monozygotic twins, all aged about 18 to 29 years. Miltenyi CD45RO+ enrichment and human naive T-cell isolation kits were used to isolate memory (CD45RO+) and naive T cells from PBMC. This sample was taken from a study of identical twins (dated by TCRdb to the mid-2010s). For the wider study: To test whether fetal clonotypes persist, this study deep-sequenced TCR alpha and beta repertoires from monozygotic twins, from unrelated adults of various ages, and from cord blood. To rule out contamination, the twin experiments were replicated at different times with different library preparation protocols.

Preparation of the library involved 5' RACE. Sequencing took place on an Illumina HiSeq 2000. Template switching introduced a universal primer binding site; the final cDNA contained a unique molecular identifier, enabling accurate counting of TCR cDNA molecules. Specific primers in the conserved constant-segment region were used to synthesize first-strand cDNA for the TCR alpha and beta chains. To control for contamination, every cDNA library carried two barcodes: a SMART-Mk sample barcode plus Illumina barcodes. TruSeq adapter sequences along with Illumina sample barcodes were introduced in two successive PCR steps. The TCR alpha and beta cDNA libraries were sequenced on the Illumina HiSeq platform using custom primers. The authors processed their data as follows. Raw reads were processed with MiGEC to extract unique molecular identifiers, and MiXCR was used to determine CDR3 positions. Recombination models were inferred per individual with the repgenHMM and IGoR tools using an EM algorithm. The tcR package in R was used for shared clonotype analysis, with sharing normalized by the product of cloneset sizes. To study raw recombination without the effects of thymic and clonal selection, out-of-frame nonproductive sequences were analyzed. The public sequencing data were trimmed at Q25 with fastp and processed into clonotypes with MiXCR by TCRdb, which kept only in-frame beta chains. Rows merge per CDR3 protein into single entries with the most common DNA and genes. TCRdb's processing, not the study's, gives the V and J calls here. Across this sample there are some 250,000 distinct CDR3 sequences, with 12% seen only once. Together, the top ten hold 4% to 5% of the sample.

Overall study results and their limits: Because the same donors could not be followed over many years, conclusions were based on cross-sectional statistical analysis. Fewer insertions were carried by abundant cord blood beta clonotypes; a weaker similar trend was observed in young adult naive repertoires, while no such trend was observed in memory repertoires. Zero-insertion analyses could be partly confounded by invariant T cells such as MAIT and iNKT, though diverse VJ usage argued against such confounding for most clonotypes. A weaker excess of twin sharing was found in beta out-of-frame sequences because the signal-to-noise ratio was lowered by fewer shared sequences. Recombination models systematically underestimated out-of-frame TCR alpha sharing in monozygotic twins but agreed with sharing between unrelated individuals. Compared with coincidental sharing between unrelated individuals, out-of-frame TCR alpha sequences shared between twins had an excess of sequences with low generation probability.

These same records also appear under a second study, on yellow fever vaccine responses in identical twins. Looking at the second paper: According to the authors, the vaccine-induced T cell response in identical twins seemed to be partly convergent and partly specific to each individual. In identical twins, the study followed T cell clones that responded to the vaccine with precision.

What was sequenced was memory (CD45RO+) T cells sorted from blood. According to the study, the label for this sample's cell subset or site signals: CD45RO+ enriched T cells. The rearrangement joined TRBV29-1 to TRBJ1-1, with 8 junctional bases fitting TRBD1. The TCR comes from a woman aged 18 to 35 in good health. The sequence in DNA is TGCAGCGTCCCGATGAGACAGGGGAAGAACACTGAAGCTTTCTTT. It translates to CSVPMRQGKNTEAFF.